This T cell receptor (beta chain) comes out of a study of blood T cell repertoires in COVID-19. Trimming cost V 7 bases and J 5 bases, with 17 bases left between them. From germline, CDR1 is SEHNR and CDR2 FQNEAQ (reference sequence). The CDR3 length is 14 residues. The protocol was immunoSEQ multiplex PCR, while the TCRdb copy is restricted to in-frame clones and leaves out a portion. The repertoire has tens of thousands of clones, over 80% of them found once; the top ten carry approximately 40%. The V call is TRBV7-9, the J call TRBJ2-5, with D hard to call. The TCR sequence derives from an elderly woman with acute or convalescent COVID-19. The source material was peripheral blood. The CDR3 bases are TGTGCCAGCACCAGATTCCGGGTGAGGGAGACCCAGTACTTC. It codes for CASTRFRVRETQYF.